This T cell receptor (beta chain) stems from a study of neoadjuvant anti-PD-1 for oral cavity cancer. CDR3 size: 12 residues. V lost 8 bases to trimming and J lost 2 bases, with 10 bases between them. From germline, CDR1 is SNHLY and CDR2 FYNNEI. Time point indicated: after neoadjuvant nivolumab, at surgical resection. The repertoire was sequenced with immunoSEQ multiplex PCR; TCRdb's copy has only in-frame clones and lacks some. The table records around 68,000 clones, 85% to 90% of them present only once. The chain combines TRBV2 with TRBJ2-7, with unresolved D. The material was PBMCs, obtained after nivolumab (anti-PD-1) treatment. The receptor was isolated from a person between 40 and 80 years old with oral cavity squamous cell carcinoma. The CDR3 loop reads CASLGLTYEQYF. In DNA, the CDR3 is TGTGCCAGCCTCGGGTTGACCTACGAGCAGTACTTC.